In its sample, the clone carrying this TCR beta chain was seen many times. Its antigen is unknown. These data originate in a study of T cells in Graves' hyperthyroidism and ophthalmopathy. Across the study: Peripheral blood draws took place at initial diagnosis, ahead of any treatment.

General observations from the study: In the analysis, a 13 V-J model separated ophthalmopathy from stable hyperthyroidism.

Hyperthyroidism was newly diagnosed in patients aged 18 to 65 (duration under 2 months). The germline V and J ends were trimmed by 4 bases and 4 bases, with 4 bases remaining between them. This CDR3 is 10 amino acids long. Germline loops: CDR1 GTSNPN, CDR2 SVGIG (reference sequence). From RNA transcripts, TCR beta CDR3 regions were amplified. Initially, a first-round RT-PCR of the TCR CDR3 employed the HTBI primer set. MiXCR, run by TCRdb on the multiplex PCR reads, gives a single entry per CDR3 protein. Of a few hundred thousand distinct CDR3 sequences in the sample, around 14% were seen once. The chain is built from TRBV30 and TRBJ1-1; D not resolved. Material for sequencing was blood. This TCR was recovered from a woman in her 30s with Graves' hyperthyroidism. The DNA for the CDR3 is TGTGCCTGGAAAGGCACTGAAGCTTTCTTT. The encoded protein is CAWKGTEAFF.